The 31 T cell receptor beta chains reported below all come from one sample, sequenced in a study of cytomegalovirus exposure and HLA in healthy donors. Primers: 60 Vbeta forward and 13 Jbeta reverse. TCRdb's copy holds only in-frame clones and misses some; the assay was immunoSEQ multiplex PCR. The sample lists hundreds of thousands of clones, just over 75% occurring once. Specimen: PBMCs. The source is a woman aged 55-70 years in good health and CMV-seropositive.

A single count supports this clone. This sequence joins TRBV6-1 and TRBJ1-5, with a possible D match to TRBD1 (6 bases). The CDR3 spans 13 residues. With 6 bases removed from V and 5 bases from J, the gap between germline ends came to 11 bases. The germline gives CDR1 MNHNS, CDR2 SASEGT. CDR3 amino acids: CASRIQGHQPQHF. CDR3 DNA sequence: TGTGCCAGCAGAATACAGGGCCATCAGCCCCAGCATTTT.

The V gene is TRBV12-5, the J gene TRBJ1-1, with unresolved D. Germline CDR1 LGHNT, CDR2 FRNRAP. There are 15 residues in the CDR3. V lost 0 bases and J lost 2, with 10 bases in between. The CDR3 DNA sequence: TGTGCTAGTGGTTTGGTACTGTCCGGTAACACTGAAGCTTTCTTT. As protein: CASGLVLSGNTEAFF.

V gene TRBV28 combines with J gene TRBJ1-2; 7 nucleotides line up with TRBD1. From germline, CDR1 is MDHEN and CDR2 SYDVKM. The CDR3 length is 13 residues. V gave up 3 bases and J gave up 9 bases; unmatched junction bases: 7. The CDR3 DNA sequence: TGTGCCAGCAGTTTGGGCTACAGGGGAAGCTACACCTTC. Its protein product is CASSLGYRGSYTF.

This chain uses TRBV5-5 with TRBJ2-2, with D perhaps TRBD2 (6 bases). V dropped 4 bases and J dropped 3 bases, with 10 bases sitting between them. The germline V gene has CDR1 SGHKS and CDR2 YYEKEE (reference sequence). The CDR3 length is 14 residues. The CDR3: CASSRDFYTGELFF. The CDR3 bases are TGTGCCAGCAGCCGGGACTTCTACACCGGGGAGCTGTTTTTT.

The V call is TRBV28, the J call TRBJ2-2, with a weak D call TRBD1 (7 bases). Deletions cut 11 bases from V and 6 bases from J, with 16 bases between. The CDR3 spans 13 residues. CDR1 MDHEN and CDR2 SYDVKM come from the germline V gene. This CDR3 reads CAGRMTGPGELFF. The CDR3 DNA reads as TGTGCCGGGAGGATGACAGGGCCCGGGGAGCTGTTTTTT.

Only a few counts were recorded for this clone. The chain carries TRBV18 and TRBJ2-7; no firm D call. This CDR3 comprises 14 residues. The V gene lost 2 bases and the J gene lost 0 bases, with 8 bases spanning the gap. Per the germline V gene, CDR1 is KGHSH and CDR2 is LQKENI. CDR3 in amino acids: CASSPRWSSYEQYF. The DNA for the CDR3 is TGTGCCAGCTCACCAAGGTGGAGCTCCTACGAGCAGTACTTC.

The chain's CDR3 is CASSPDRVRETQYF. Here the CDR3 DNA reads TGTGCCAGCAGCCCAGACAGGGTCCGCGAGACCCAGTACTTC. The chain links TRBV9 to TRBJ2-5; 7 nucleotides line up with TRBD1. Germline V lookup: CDR1 SGDLS, CDR2 YYNGEE. Germline trimming cut 4 bases from V and 5 bases from J; bases unmatched to any gene: 8. The CDR3 contains 14 residues.

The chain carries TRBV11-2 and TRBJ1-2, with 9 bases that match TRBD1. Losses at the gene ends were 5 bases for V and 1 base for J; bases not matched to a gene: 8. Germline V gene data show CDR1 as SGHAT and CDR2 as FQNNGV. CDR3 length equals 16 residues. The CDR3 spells CASSEGQGSFNYGYTF. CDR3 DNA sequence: TGTGCCAGCAGCGAGGGACAGGGCTCCTTTAACTATGGCTACACCTTC.

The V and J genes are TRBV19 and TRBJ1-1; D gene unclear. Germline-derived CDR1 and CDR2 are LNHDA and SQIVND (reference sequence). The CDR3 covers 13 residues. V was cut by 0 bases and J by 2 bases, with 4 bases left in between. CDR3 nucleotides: TGTGCCAGTAGTATAGACGTAAACACTGAAGCTTTCTTT. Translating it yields CASSIDVNTEAFF.

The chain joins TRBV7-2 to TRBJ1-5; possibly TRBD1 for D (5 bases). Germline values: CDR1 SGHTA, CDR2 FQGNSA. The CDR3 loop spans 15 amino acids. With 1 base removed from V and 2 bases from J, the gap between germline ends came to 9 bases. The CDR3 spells CASSLGTGGNQPQHF. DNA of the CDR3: TGTGCCAGCAGCTTAGGTACGGGGGGCAATCAGCCCCAGCATTTT.

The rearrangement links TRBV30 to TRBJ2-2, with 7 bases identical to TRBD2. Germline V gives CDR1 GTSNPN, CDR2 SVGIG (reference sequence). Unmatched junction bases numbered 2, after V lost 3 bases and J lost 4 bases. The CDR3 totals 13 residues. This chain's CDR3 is CAWRGGVTGELFF. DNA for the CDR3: TGTGCCTGGAGGGGGGGGGTCACCGGGGAGCTGTTTTTT.

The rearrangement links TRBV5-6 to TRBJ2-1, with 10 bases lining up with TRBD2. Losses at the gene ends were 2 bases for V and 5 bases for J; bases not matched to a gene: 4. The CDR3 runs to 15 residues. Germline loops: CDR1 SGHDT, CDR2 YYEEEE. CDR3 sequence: CASSLTSGVDNEQFF. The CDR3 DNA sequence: TGTGCCAGCAGCTTAACTAGCGGGGTTGACAATGAGCAGTTCTTC.

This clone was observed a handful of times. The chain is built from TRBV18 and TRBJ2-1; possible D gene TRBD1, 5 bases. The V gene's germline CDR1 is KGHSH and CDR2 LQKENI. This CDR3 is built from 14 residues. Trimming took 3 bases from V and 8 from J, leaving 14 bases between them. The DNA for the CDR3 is TGTGCCAGCTCACCGACAGTAGGGTATGATGAGCAGTTCTTC. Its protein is CASSPTVGYDEQFF.

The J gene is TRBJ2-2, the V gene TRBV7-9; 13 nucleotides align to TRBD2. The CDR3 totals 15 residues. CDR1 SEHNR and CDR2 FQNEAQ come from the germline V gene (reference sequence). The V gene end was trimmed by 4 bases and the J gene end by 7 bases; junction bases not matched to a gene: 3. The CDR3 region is CASSSRTSGSGELFF. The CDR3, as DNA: TGTGCCAGCAGCTCGCGGACTAGCGGGAGCGGGGAGCTGTTTTTT.

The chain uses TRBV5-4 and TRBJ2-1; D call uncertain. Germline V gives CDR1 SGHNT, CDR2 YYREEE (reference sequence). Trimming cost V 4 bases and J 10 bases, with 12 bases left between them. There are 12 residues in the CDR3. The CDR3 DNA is TGTGCCAGCAGCCGCGACTTGCGAGAGCAGTTCTTC. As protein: CASSRDLREQFF.

CDR3 loop: CASSQTQGNTEAFF. The CDR3 coding sequence is TGTGCCAGCAGCCAAACTCAGGGCAACACTGAAGCTTTCTTT. The chain recombines TRBV4-2 with TRBJ1-1; a possible D gene is TRBD1 (5 bases). Germline assignment: CDR1 LGHNA and CDR2 YNFKEQ. This CDR3 spans 14 amino acids. With 2 bases removed from V and 2 bases from J, the gap between germline ends came to 9 bases.

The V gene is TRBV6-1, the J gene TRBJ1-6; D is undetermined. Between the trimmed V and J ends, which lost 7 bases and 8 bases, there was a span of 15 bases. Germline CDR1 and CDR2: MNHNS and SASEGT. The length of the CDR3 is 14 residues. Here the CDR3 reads CASKRPGGDSPLHF. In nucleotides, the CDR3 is TGTGCCAGCAAAAGACCCGGCGGGGATTCACCCCTCCACTTT.

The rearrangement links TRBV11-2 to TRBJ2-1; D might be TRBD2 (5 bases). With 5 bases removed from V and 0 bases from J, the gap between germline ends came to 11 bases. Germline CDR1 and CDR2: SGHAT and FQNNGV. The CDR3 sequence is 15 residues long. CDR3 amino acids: CASSATTSSYNEQFF. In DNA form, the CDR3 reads TGTGCCAGCAGCGCAACTACTAGCTCCTACAATGAGCAGTTCTTC.

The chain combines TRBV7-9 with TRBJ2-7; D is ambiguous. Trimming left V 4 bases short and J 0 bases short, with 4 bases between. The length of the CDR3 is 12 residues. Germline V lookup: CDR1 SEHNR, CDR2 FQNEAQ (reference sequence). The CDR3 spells CASSSNSYEQYF. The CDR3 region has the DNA TGTGCCAGCAGCTCAAACTCCTACGAGCAGTACTTC.

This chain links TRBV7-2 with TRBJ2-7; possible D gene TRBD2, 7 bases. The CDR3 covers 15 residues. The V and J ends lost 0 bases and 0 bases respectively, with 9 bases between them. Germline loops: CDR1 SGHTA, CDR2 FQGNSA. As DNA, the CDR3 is TGTGCCAGCAGCTTAGCGGCGGGGGCCTCCTACGAGCAGTACTTC. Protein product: CASSLAAGASYEQYF.

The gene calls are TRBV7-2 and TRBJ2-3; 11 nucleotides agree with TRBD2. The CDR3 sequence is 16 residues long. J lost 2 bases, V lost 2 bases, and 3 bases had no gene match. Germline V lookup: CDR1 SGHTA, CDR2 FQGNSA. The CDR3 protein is CASSLRLAGYTDTQYF. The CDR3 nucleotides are TGTGCCAGCAGCTTACGACTAGCGGGGTACACAGATACGCAGTATTTT.

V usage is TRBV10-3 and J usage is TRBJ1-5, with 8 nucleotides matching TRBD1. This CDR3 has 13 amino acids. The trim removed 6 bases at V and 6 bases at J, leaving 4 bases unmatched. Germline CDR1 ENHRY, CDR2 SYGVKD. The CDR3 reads CAISETGVQPQHF. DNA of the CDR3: TGTGCCATCAGCGAGACAGGGGTTCAGCCCCAGCATTTT.

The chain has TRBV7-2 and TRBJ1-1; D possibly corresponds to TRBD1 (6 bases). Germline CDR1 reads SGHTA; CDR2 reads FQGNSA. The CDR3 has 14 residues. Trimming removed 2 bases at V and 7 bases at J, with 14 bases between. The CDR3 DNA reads TGTGCCAGCAGCTTAATTCGGGTACAGGGTGAAGCTTTCTTT. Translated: CASSLIRVQGEAFF.

The CDR3 protein is CASSLDRGMDEQFF. CDR3 coding DNA: TGTGCCAGCAGCCTGGACAGGGGGATGGATGAGCAGTTCTTC. The chain employs TRBV11-2 and TRBJ2-1, with 10 bases identical to TRBD1. V lost 5 bases, J lost 8 bases, and 6 bases stayed unmatched. The CDR3 loop spans 14 amino acids. Germline values: CDR1 SGHAT, CDR2 FQNNGV.

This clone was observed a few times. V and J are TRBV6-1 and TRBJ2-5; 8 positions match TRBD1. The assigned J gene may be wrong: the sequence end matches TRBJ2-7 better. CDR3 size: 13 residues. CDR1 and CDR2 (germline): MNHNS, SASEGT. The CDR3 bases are TGTGCCAGCAGTGTGGGACAGGCCTACGAGCAGTACTTC. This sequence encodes CASSVGQAYEQYF.

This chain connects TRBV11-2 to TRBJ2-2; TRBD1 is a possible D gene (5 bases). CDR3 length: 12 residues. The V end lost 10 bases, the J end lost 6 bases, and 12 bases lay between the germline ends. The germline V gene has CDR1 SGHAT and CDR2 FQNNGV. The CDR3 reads CANWGGSGELFF. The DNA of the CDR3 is TGTGCCAACTGGGGCGGCTCCGGGGAGCTGTTTTTT.

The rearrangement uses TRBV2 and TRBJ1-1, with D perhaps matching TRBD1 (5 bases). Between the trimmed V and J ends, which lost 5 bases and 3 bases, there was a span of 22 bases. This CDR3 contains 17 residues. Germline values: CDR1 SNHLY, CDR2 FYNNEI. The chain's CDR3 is CASSTTPKWGEDTEAFF. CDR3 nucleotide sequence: TGTGCCAGCAGTACCACCCCGAAGTGGGGGGAGGACACTGAAGCTTTCTTT.

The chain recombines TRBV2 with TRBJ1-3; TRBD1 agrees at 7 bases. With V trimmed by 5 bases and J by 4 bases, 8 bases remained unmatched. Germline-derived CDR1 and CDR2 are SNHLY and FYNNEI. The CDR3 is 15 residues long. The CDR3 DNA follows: TGTGCCAGCAGTCCTCCCCCGGGACAGGGAAACACCATATATTTT. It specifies CASSPPPGQGNTIYF.

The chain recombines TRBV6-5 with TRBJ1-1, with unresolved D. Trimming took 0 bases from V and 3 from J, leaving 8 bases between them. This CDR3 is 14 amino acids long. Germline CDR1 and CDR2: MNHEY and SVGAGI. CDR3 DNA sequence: TGTGCCAGCAGTTACTCTTTCGACTACACTGAAGCTTTCTTT. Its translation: CASSYSFDYTEAFF.

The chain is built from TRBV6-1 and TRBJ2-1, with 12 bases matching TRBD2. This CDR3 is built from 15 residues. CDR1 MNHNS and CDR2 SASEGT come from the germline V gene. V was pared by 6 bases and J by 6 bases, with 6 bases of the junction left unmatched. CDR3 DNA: TGTGCCAGCAGGCCGACTAGCGGGAGAACCAATGAGCAGTTCTTC. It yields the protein CASRPTSGRTNEQFF.

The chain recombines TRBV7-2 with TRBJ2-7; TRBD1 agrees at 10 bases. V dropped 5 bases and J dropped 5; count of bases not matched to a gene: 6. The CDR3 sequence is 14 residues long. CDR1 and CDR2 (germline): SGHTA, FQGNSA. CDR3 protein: CASSTRQGANEQYF. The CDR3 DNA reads TGTGCCAGCAGCACCCGACAGGGGGCAAACGAGCAGTACTTC.